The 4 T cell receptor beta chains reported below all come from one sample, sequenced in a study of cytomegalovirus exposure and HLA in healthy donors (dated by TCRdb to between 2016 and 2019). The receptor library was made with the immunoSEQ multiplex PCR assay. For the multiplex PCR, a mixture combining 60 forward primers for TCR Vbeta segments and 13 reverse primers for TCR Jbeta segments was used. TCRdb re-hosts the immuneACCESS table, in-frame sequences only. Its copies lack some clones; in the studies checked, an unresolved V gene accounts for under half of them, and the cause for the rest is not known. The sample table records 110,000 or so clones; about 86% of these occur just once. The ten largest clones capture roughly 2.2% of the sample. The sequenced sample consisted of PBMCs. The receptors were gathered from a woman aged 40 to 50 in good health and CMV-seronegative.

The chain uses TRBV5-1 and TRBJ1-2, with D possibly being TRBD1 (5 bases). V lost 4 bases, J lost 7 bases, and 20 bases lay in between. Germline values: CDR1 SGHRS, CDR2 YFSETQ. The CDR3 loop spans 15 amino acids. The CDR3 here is CASSPGLPGRTGYTF. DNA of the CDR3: TGCGCCAGCAGCCCGGGACTCCCGGGGCGTACTGGCTACACCTTC.

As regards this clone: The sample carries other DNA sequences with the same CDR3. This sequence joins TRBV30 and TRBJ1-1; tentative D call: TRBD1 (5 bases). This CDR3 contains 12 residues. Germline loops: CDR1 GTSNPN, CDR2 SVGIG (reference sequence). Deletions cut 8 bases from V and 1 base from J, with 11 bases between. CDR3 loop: CATKQGNTEAFF. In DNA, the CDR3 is TGTGCCACCAAGCAGGGGAACACTGAAGCTTTCTTT.

The CDR3 DNA sequence: TGCGCCAGCAGGGAAAAAGGGGGAGGGGGCTACAATGAGCAGTTCTTC. It encodes CASREKGGGGYNEQFF. The rearrangement links TRBV4-1 to TRBJ2-1, with a weak D call TRBD2 (7 bases). CDR1 and CDR2 (germline): MGHRA, YSYEKL. The CDR3 is 16 residues long. Trimming stripped 6 bases from V and 3 bases from J, with 18 bases between.

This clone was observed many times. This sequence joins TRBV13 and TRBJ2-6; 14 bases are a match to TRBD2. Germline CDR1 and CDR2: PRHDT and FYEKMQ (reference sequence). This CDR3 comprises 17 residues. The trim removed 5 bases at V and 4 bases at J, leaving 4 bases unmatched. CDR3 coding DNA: TGTGCCAGCAGCCAGGGACTAGCGGGAGCCGGGGCCAACGTCCTGACTTTC. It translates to CASSQGLAGAGANVLTF.